In this sample, the clone carrying this T cell receptor beta chain turned up a few times. Its antigen is not known. The CDR3 has 15 amino acids. Germline trimming cut 2 bases from V and 1 base from J; bases unmatched to any gene: 5. The germline V gene has CDR1 SGHRS and CDR2 YFSETQ. The record originates from a study of cytomegalovirus exposure and HLA in healthy donors. General study results and limits: It was in a later analysis that TCR association rates were seen to vary by HLA locus, highest for DRB1 and lowest for HLA-C. In an earlier analysis, productive rearrangement rates for most beta V segments clustered near 87% or 30%. In a later analysis, an Asian-associated ancestry cluster reportedly showed fewer N-insertions than the roughly 690-donor mean.

It was with 60 Vbeta and 13 Jbeta primers that the PCR ran. Only in-frame clones appear in the TCRdb table, and some are missing; sequencing was by immunoSEQ multiplex PCR. The data hold 150,000 to 200,000 clones, with about 80% observed a single time. The sample consisted of PBMCs. J is TRBJ2-5 and V is TRBV5-1; 7 positions match TRBD2. This clonotype was sampled from a woman aged 45-60 years in good health and CMV-seronegative. CDR3 loop: CASSFGEGSQETQYF. The DNA for the CDR3 is TGCGCCAGCAGCTTCGGGGAGGGCTCCCAAGAGACCCAGTACTTC. Supplemented by reference TRBV5-1 and TRBJ2-5, the full variable domain reads KAGVTQTPRYLIKTRGQQVTLSCSPISGHRSVSWYQQTPGQGLQFLFEYFSETQRNKGNFPGRFSGRQFSNSRSEMNVSTLELGDSALYLCASSFGEGSQETQYFGPGTRLLVL.